Listed below are T cell receptor beta chains from one sample, sequenced in a study of T cell responses to AZD1222 COVID-19 vaccine. The assay was immunoSEQ multiplex PCR, and TCRdb's table has in-frame clones only and misses some. Counted here are some 19,000 clones, about 80% occurring once; the ten biggest clones make up roughly 40%. This sample comprised peripheral blood, obtained on day 0 of AZD1222 vaccination. The receptors were gathered from an adult in good health. The CDR3 runs from the conserved cysteine through the conserved F or W. The D gene is left open where the match is weak. Clone size is not always given. Where it is, it says once, few, many or a class for expanded clones.

TGTGCCAGCAGCCTGATCTCTAGCGGTGAGAACACCGGGGAGCTGTTTTTT | CASSLISSGENTGELFF | TRBJ2-2 | . | TRBV9 | TRBD2
TGTGCCAGCGATACAGGGAGGACTGAAGCTTTCTTT | CASDTGRTEAFF | TRBJ1-1 | . | TRBV28 | .
TGTGCCAGCAGCTTAACAAGAGATTCCTACAATGAGCAGTTCTTC | CASSLTRDSYNEQFF | TRBJ2-1 | . | TRBV7-3 | .
TGTGCCAGCAGCTTTCATAAGGTATACGAGCAGTACTTC | CASSFHKVYEQYF | TRBJ2-7 | once | TRBV7-2 | .
TGTGCCAGCAGCACTGGGGTCTGGGAAGCTTTCTTT | CASSTGVWEAFF | TRBJ1-1 | . | TRBV7-9 | .
TGTGCCAGCAGTAACAGGAAAGACAGTTCCTACGAGCAGTACTTC | CASSNRKDSSYEQYF | TRBJ2-7 | once | TRBV6-5 | .
TGCGCCAGCAGCCAATTCGACCGTGAGACCTACGAGCAGTACTTC | CASSQFDRETYEQYF | TRBJ2-7 | . | TRBV4-3 | .
TGTGCCAGCAGTTTATATCCAGGAAATGAAGCTTTCTTT | CASSLYPGNEAFF | TRBJ1-1 | few | TRBV27 | .
TGTGCCACCAGCGGGCGGGACACCCCCAGGGGGACCCAGTACTTC | CATSGRDTPRGTQYF | TRBJ2-5 | . | TRBV15 | .
TGCGCCAGCCAGCGGGGTTTGGACATGACCTACGAGCAGTACTTC | CASQRGLDMTYEQYF | TRBJ2-7 | . | TRBV5-1 | TRBD2
TGTGCCAGCAGCTTACACGGGACCTCCTACGAGCAGTACTTC | CASSLHGTSYEQYF | TRBJ2-7 | . | TRBV7-6 | .
TGTGCCAGCAGCGTAGGGGGGACTACGGCCACAGATACGCAGTATTTT | CASSVGGTTATDTQYF | TRBJ2-3 | . | TRBV9 | TRBD2
TGTGCCAGCAGTTATAGAGGGAAGAAAGGCGATACGCAGTATTTT | CASSYRGKKGDTQYF | TRBJ2-3 | . | TRBV6-5 | .
TGCAGCGTTGAAGGAGACGCGAACACCGGGGAGCTGTTTTTT | CSVEGDANTGELFF | TRBJ2-2 | . | TRBV29-1 | .
TGTGCCAGCAGCCGCGGGACAGAAAATGAAAAACTGTTTTTT | CASSRGTENEKLFF | TRBJ1-4 | . | TRBV7-9 | TRBD1
TGTGCCAGCAGTGAAATGAGGGGGGTCGGTCAGCCCCAGCATTTT | CASSEMRGVGQPQHF | TRBJ1-5 | medium-sized | TRBV6-1 | .
TGTGCCAGCAGTGACCCGGGGGGGTATAGCAATCAGCCCCAGCATTTT | CASSDPGGYSNQPQHF | TRBJ1-5 | few | TRBV6-2/TRBV6-3 | .
TGTGCCTGGAATACAGGGCTTGCTGGGGCCAACGTCCTGACTTTC | CAWNTGLAGANVLTF | TRBJ2-6 | few | TRBV30 | .
TGTGCCAGCAGTTTAGGGGACAGGGAGGTTCAGCCCCAGCATTTT | CASSLGDREVQPQHF | TRBJ1-5 | few | TRBV28 | TRBD1
TGTGCCAGCAGCCACCCTCGTTTGGGTGCCGGGGAGCTGTTTTTT | CASSHPRLGAGELFF | TRBJ2-2 | . | TRBV3-1/TRBV3-2 | .
TGTGCCAGCAGCTCACGAACAGGGGGCAAGTACTTC | CASSSRTGGKYF | TRBJ2-5 | . | TRBV7-2 | TRBD1
TGTGCCAGCAGTTTATCCCAGGGAATTTACAGCAATCAGCCCCAGCATTTT | CASSLSQGIYSNQPQHF | TRBJ1-5 | once | TRBV28 | .
TGTGCCAGTAGTATAGACGGGGGGACCCAGTACTTC | CASSIDGGTQYF | TRBJ2-5 | few | TRBV19 | .
TGTGCCAGCAGCTTAGGATTAGCGGGGGGAATGGAGACCCAGTACTTC | CASSLGLAGGMETQYF | TRBJ2-5 | once | TRBV7-7 | TRBD2
TGCGCCAGCAGCTTAGGTCCCGAAGTGGTCGCAGATACGCAGTATTTT | CASSLGPEVVADTQYF | TRBJ2-3 | . | TRBV5-1 | .
TGTGCCAGCAGTGAGTCCGGGGCGGACCGAAAAGGGCAGTACTTC | CASSESGADRKGQYF | TRBJ2-5 | . | TRBV6-1 | .
TGTGCCAGCAGTGAAACGGGGCGTCCCTACGAGCAGTACTTC | CASSETGRPYEQYF | TRBJ2-7 | . | TRBV6-1 | .
TGTGCCAGCAGCCAGGGGTCAGGGACTAGCGGAGGCGGGGAGCTGTTTTTT | CASSQGSGTSGGGELFF | TRBJ2-2 | . | TRBV3-1/TRBV3-2 | TRBD2
TGTGCCAGCTCACCACTCAGGGGACCCTACGAGCAGTACTTC | CASSPLRGPYEQYF | TRBJ2-7 | . | TRBV18 | .
TGTGCCAGCAGTTTTTCGAGAGGAGAGACCCAGTACTTC | CASSFSRGETQYF | TRBJ2-5 | . | TRBV12-3/TRBV12-4 | .
TGTGCCAGCAGCAGCCGAGACAAGCCTTACGAGCAGTACTTC | CASSSRDKPYEQYF | TRBJ2-7 | . | TRBV11-3 | .
TGTGCCAGCAGTCCCCTCGGGACCGCCTATGTGAACACTGAAGCTTTCTTT | CASSPLGTAYVNTEAFF | TRBJ1-1 | . | TRBV28 | .
TGTGCCAGCGTCCCTAGCTCCTCCTACGAGCAGTACTTC | CASVPSSSYEQYF | TRBJ2-7 | . | TRBV2 | .